Described below is a single T cell receptor beta chain sequence and its context. Trimming pared 4 bases from V and 0 bases from J, leaving 9 bases between. Germline CDR1 reads MNHEY; CDR2 reads SVGAGI. This CDR3 is 14 amino acids long. Clones were sequenced by immunoSEQ multiplex PCR, and TCRdb holds only the in-frame ones, with some missing. Of some 150,000 clones in the sample, approximately 86% are singletons; the top ten hold under 3%. These data are taken from a study of blood T cell repertoires in COVID-19. Study details: The study drew acute and convalescent COVID-19 samples from the United States, Italy and Spain.

The sample comprised peripheral blood. This TCR derives from a woman aged 40 to 50 with active or convalescent COVID-19. The chain employs TRBV6-5 and TRBJ1-1; no reliable D call. CDR3 region: CASSSPRVNTEAFF. In DNA form, the CDR3 reads TGTGCCAGCAGTTCCCCGAGGGTGAACACTGAAGCTTTCTTT.